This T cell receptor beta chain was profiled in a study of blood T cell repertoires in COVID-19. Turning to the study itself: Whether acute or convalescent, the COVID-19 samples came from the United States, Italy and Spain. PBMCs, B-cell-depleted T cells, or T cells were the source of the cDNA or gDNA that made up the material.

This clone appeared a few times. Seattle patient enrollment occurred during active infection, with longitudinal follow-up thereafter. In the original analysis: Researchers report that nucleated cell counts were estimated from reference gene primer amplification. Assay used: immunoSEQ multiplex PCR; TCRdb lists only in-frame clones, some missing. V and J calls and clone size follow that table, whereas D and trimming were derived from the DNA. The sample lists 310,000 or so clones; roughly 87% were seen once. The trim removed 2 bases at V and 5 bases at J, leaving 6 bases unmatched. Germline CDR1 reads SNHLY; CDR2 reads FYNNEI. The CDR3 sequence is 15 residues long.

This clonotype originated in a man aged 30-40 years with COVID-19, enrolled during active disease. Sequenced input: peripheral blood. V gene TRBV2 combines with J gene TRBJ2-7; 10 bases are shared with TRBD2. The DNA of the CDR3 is TGTGCCAGCAGTGAATTACTAGCGGGAATCCACGAGCAGTACTTC. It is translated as CASSELLAGIHEQYF.